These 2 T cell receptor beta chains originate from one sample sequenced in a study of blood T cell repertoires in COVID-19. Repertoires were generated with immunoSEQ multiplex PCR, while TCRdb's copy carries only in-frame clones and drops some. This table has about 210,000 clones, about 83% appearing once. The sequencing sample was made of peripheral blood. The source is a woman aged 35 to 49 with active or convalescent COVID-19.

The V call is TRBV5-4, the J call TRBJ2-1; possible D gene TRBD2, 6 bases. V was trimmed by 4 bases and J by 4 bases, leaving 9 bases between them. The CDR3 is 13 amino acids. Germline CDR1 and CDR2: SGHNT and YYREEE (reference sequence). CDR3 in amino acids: CASSQDYYNEQFF. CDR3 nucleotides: TGTGCCAGCAGCCAGGACTATTACAATGAGCAGTTCTTC.

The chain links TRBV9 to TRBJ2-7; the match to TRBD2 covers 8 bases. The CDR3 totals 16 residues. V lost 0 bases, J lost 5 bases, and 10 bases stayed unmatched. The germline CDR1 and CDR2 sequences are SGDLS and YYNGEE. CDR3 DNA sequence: TGTGCCAGCAGCGTAGGTCCCGGGAGGGTGGGTGACGAGCAGTACTTC. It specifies CASSVGPGRVGDEQYF.